The 11 T cell receptor beta chains in this list originate from one sample, sequenced in a study of blood T cells in healthy people across ages (dated by TCRdb to between 2015 and 2016). Receptor amplification or capture employed 5' RACE. Sequenced using an Illumina HiSeq 2500. A second PCR of roughly 7 to 11 cycles was performed with a sample-barcoded 5' primer and a J-beta primer mix. The raw public data were reprocessed by TCRdb itself: fastp quality trimming at Q25, MiXCR clonotype calling, in-frame beta chains only. Rows are unified per CDR3 protein, each entry keeping the most common DNA and genes. For this sample the table gives 650,000 to 1,000,000 distinct CDR3 sequences, of which less than 60% were detected only once. The ten biggest clones cover approximately 18% of the sample. Sequences were obtained from blood. These receptor sequences come from a man older than 75 in good health.

This chain joins TRBV29-1 and TRBJ2-7; 10 positions agree with TRBD2. V gave up 4 bases and J gave up 7 bases; unmatched junction bases: 10. CDR3 size: 14 residues. CDR1 and CDR2 from the germline V gene are SQVTM and ANQGSEA. CDR3 bases: TGCAGCGTTGTAAGGGCTAGCGGGAGTCATGAGCAGTACTTC. Translated, it gives CSVVRASGSHEQYF.

V usage is TRBV5-1 and J usage is TRBJ2-1, with 9 bases identical to TRBD2. V lost 2 bases, J lost 9 bases, and 12 bases stayed unmatched. Germline loops: CDR1 SGHRS, CDR2 YFSETQ. CDR3 length equals 16 residues. The CDR3 DNA reads TGCGCCAGCAGCTTAAGGGGCGGCGGGAGGGCGGGTGAGCAGTTCTTC. This translates into CASSLRGGGRAGEQFF.

As concerns this clonotype: The germline gene is not matched at one end of the junction; a read error may be the cause. The rearrangement joins TRBV4-2 to TRBJ2-3; either TRBD1 or TRBD2 may fit D (6 bases each). The CDR3 runs 17 residues. The germline V gene has CDR1 LGHNA and CDR2 YNFKEQ. The CDR3 loop is CGSSQAQQGGRTDTQYF. CDR3 in DNA: TGTGGCAGCAGCCAAGCGCAACAGGGAGGCAGGACAGATACGCAGTATTTT.

V gene TRBV20-1 combines with J gene TRBJ2-4, with TRBD2 matching over 8 bases. The tail of the sequence fits TRBJ2-7 better, so the J call may be wrong. This CDR3 contains 14 residues. CDR1 is DFQATT, CDR2 SNEGSKA, per germline (reference sequence). CDR3: CSARDLSGTYEQYF. DNA for the CDR3: TGCAGTGCTAGAGATCTTAGCGGGACCTACGAGCAGTACTTC.

This clonotype was counted once. The chain joins TRBV2 to TRBJ2-5; D may be TRBD2 (6 bases). CDR1 and CDR2 from the germline V gene are SNHLY and FYNNEI. V was clipped by 0 bases and J by 1 base, with 9 bases between them. CDR3 length: 15 amino acids. This chain's CDR3 is CASSEALEGQETQYF. The CDR3 nucleotides read TGTGCCAGCAGTGAAGCGTTGGAGGGCCAAGAGACCCAGTACTTC. The full variable domain, its missing parts supplied by reference TRBV2 and TRBJ2-5, is EPEVTQTPSHQVTQMGQEVILRCVPISNHLYFYWYRQILGQKVEFLVSFYNNEISEKSEIFDDQFSVERPDGSNFTLKIRSTKLEDSAMYFCASSEALEGQETQYFGPGTRLLVL.

CDR3 residues: CASSFQGAVQPQHF. In DNA form, the CDR3 reads TGTGCCAGCAGCTTCCAGGGGGCGGTTCAGCCCCAGCATTTT. V usage is TRBV5-4 and J usage is TRBJ1-5, with 8 nucleotides matching TRBD1. J was trimmed by 6 bases and V by 2 bases; bases with no gene match: 4. This CDR3 is built from 14 residues. CDR1 SGHNT and CDR2 YYREEE come from the germline V gene (reference sequence).

The CDR3 region has the DNA TGTGCCAGCAGCTTAGCAACTTGGCTAGCGGGAGGGAAGGTCTCCTACGAGCAGTACTTC. Its protein product is CASSLATWLAGGKVSYEQYF. This chain joins TRBV7-2 and TRBJ2-7; 12 positions match TRBD2. The CDR3 length is 20 residues. Trimming removed 0 bases from V and 0 bases from J; junction bases left unmatched: 12. Germline V gives CDR1 SGHTA, CDR2 FQGNSA. Full variable domain (missing parts from reference TRBV7-2 and TRBJ2-7): GAGVSQSPSNKVTEKGKDVELRCDPISGHTALYWYRQSLGQGLEFLIYFQGNSAPDKSGLPSDRFSAERTGGSVSTLTIQRTQQEDSAVYLCASSLATWLAGGKVSYEQYFGPGTRLTVT.

The rearrangement uses TRBV7-3 and TRBJ2-1; D not certain. Germline V gene data show CDR1 as SGHTA and CDR2 as FQGTGA. This CDR3 contains 15 residues. V lost 5 bases and J 4 bases, leaving 15 bases between the germline ends. The CDR3 DNA is TGTGCCAGCAGCAAGGAGTCTGTCGGATACAATGAGCAGTTCTTC. This sequence encodes CASSKESVGYNEQFF.

This clonotype was seen a few times. The chain couples TRBV7-2 to TRBJ1-6; D remains ambiguous. The CDR3 runs 15 residues. CDR1 is SGHTA, CDR2 FQGNSA, per germline. Trimming left V 1 base short and J 2 bases short, with 6 bases between. DNA of the CDR3: TGTGCCAGCAGCTTAGGGGCAGCCTATAATTCACCCCTCCACTTT. It is translated as CASSLGAAYNSPLHF.

This sequence joins TRBV4-3 and TRBJ1-1, with a tentative D call TRBD1 (5 bases). V was clipped by 0 bases and J by 11 bases, with 13 bases between them. The CDR3 extends over 13 amino acids. The germline V gene has CDR1 LGHNA and CDR2 YSLEER. CDR3 residues: CASSQDKTRGAFF. The CDR3, as DNA: TGCGCCAGCAGCCAAGATAAAACAAGGGGTGCTTTCTTT.

As to this clonotype: As the CDR3 is not closed by the conserved phenylalanine or tryptophan, this likely results from a read error. CDR3: CASLSSYEQYY. The CDR3 DNA is TGTGCCAGCCTCTCCTCCTACGAGCAGTACTAC. The chain uses TRBV11-2 and TRBJ2-5; D is unclear. The assigned J gene may be wrong: the sequence end matches TRBJ2-7 better. The germline V gene has CDR1 SGHAT and CDR2 FQNNGV. The CDR3 extends over 11 amino acids.